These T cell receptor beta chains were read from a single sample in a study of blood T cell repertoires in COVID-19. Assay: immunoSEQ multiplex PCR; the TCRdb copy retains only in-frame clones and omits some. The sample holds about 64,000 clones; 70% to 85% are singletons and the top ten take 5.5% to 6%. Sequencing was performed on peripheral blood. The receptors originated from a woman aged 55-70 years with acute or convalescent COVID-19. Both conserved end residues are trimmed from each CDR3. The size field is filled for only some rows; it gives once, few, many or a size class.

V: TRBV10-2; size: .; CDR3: ASAASFGYT
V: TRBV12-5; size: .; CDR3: ASGFGGGSSYEQY
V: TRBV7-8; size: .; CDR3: ASSPAGRDSYRSSYEQY
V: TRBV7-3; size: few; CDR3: ASSARRGTGELF
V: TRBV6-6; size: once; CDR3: ASSYVGDNGYT
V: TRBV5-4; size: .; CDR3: ASRSGQGVTEAF
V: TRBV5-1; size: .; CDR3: ASSRQGDEQF
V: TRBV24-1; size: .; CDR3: ATSDDRGRDGYT
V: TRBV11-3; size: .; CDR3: ASSPGGGANTEAF
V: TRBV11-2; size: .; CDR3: ASSSYTVASGANVLT
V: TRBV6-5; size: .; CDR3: ASSTTGVNTEAF
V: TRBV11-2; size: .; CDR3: ASSRPGTGQPQH
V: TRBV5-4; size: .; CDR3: ASSLGGGQGAGETQY
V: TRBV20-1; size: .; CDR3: SASLGQISGNTIY
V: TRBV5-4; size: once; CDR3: ASSLVGTAYSPLH
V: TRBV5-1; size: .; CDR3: ASSPGTSGGAREQF
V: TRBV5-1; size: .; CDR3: ASSLGQGSLSGYT
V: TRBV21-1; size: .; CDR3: ASSSGRGQGTYEQY
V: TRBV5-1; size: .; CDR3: ASSRDSYNEQF
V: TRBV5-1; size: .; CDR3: ASSPDGQGVGYT
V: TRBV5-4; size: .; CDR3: ASRSRDRPTEAF
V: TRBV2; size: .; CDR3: ASSEGVPNTGELF
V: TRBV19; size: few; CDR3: ASGQGAGELF
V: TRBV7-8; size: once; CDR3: ASSLGDRQYTEAF
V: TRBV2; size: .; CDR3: ASSWGSGVEAF
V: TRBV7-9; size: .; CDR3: ASSPRPNYGQY
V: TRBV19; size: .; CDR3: ASSKGLLNTEAF
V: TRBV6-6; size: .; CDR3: ASSRGGQETQY
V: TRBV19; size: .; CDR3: ASSMRRNYGYT
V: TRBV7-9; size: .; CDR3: ASSLVSGGGNTIY
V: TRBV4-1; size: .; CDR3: ASSQERGAHGQGYTEAF
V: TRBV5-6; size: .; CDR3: ASSPDGQTSEKLF
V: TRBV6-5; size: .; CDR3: ASSYSGRDTQY
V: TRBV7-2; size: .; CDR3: ASSLDSSNYGYT
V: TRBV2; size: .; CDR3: ASSGGLGETQY
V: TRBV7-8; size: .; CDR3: ASSLTDRVLINEQF
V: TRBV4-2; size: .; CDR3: ASSQAPGRGDTGELF
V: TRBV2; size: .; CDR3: ASRLTGTPSGYT
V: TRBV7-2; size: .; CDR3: ASSLAGQGENYEQY
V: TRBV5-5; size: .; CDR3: ASSLGTEY
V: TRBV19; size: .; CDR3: ASSTTGAQNYGYT
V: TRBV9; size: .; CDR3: ASSVTGGGNTEAF
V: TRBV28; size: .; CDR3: ASSLVAGGTDTQY
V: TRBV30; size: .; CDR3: AWGQGPNEKLF
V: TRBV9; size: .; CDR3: ASSALLTGVSGNTIY
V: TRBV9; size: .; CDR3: ASSGTGARDTEKLF
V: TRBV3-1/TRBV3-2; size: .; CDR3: ASSHTSGTGILYGYT
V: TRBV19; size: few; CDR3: ASSRQGVDSNQPQH
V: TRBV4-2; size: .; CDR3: ASSQLGTSGGASTDTQY
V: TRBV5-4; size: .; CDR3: ASSSLEGYT
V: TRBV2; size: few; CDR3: ASSEDRYGQPQH